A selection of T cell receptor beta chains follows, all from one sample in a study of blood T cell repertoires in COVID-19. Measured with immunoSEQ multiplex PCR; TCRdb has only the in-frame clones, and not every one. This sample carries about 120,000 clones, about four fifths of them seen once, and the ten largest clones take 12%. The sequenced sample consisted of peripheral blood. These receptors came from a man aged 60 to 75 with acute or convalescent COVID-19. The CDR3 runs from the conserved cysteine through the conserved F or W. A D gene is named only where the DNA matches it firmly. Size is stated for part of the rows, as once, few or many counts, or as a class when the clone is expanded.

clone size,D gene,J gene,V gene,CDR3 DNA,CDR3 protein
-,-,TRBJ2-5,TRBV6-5,TGTGCCAGCAGTTACGCTAGAAGAGAGACCCAGTACTTC,CASSYARRETQYF
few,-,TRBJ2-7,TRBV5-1,TGCGCCAGCAGGTGGGGCCAGGGGGGCTCCTACGAGCAGTACTTC,CASRWGQGGSYEQYF
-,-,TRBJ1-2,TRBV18,TGTGCCAGCTCACCAGGGGGCGCAGGGTGGAACTATGGCTACACCTTC,CASSPGGAGWNYGYTF
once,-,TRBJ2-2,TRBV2,TGTGCCAGCAGTGGTCCAAAGAACACCGGGGAGCTGTTTTTT,CASSGPKNTGELFF
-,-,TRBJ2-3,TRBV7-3,TGTGCCAGCAGCCGAAACCTTCGGTCCGATACGCAGTATTTT,CASSRNLRSDTQYF
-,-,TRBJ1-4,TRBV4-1,TGCGCCAGCAGGCATTGGGGAGTGGGTAATGAAAAACTGTTTTTT,CASRHWGVGNEKLFF
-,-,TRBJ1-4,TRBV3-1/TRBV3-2,TGTGCCAGCAGCCAAGCAGGGTTTGGAGAAAAACTGTTTTTT,CASSQAGFGEKLFF
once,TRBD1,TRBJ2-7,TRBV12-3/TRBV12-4,TGTGCCAGCAGTCGGGACAGGGGATACGAGCAGTACTTC,CASSRDRGYEQYF
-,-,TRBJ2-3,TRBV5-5,TGTGCCAGCAGCTTGCGTTGGGAGCCTTGGGATACGCAGTATTTT,CASSLRWEPWDTQYF
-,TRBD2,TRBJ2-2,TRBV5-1,TGCGCCAGCAGCGCAGCGGGGGTATCGAACACCGGGGAGCTGTTTTTT,CASSAAGVSNTGELFF
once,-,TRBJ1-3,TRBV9,TGTGCCAGCAGCGCGGACGGAGGAACTGGAAACACCATATATTTT,CASSADGGTGNTIYF
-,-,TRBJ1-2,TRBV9,TGTGCCAGCAGTCCCCTCGGGGGCTACACCTTC,CASSPLGGYTF
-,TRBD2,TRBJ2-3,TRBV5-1,TGCGCCAGCAGCTTGGGGGTTAGCGGGAGCTCAGATACGCAGTATTTT,CASSLGVSGSSDTQYF
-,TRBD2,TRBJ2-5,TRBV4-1,TGCGCCAGCAGCCAAGATCGGCTAGCGGGAGGAGAGACCCAGTACTTC,CASSQDRLAGGETQYF
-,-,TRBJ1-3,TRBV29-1,TGCAGCGTTGAAGATCGGGGCTCTGGAAACACCATATATTTT,CSVEDRGSGNTIYF
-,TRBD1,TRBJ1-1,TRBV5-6,TGTGCCAGCAGCCGACAGGGGTCGAACACTGAAGCTTTCTTT,CASSRQGSNTEAFF
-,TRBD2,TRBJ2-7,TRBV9,TGTGCCAGCAGCGTTGGCGGGAGCTCTGGTCGGGAGCAGTACTTC,CASSVGGSSGREQYF
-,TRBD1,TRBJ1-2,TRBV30,TGTGCCTGGCGGGACAGGGAGATTGACACCTTC,CAWRDREIDTF
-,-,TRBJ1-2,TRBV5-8,TGTGCCACCCTTCGGGCAGGGGCCTCTAACTATGGCTACACCTTC,CATLRAGASNYGYTF
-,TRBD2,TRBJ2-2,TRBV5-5,TGTGCCAGCAGCTTGGCTTTAGCGGGACCCACCGGGGAGCTGTTTTTT,CASSLALAGPTGELFF
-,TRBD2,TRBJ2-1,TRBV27,TGTGCCAGCAGTTTGATTGCGGGAGGATACAATGAGCAGTTCTTC,CASSLIAGGYNEQFF
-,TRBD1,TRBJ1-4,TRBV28,TGTGCCAGCAGTTTCCAGGGGGCAGTGGAAAAACTGTTTTTT,CASSFQGAVEKLFF